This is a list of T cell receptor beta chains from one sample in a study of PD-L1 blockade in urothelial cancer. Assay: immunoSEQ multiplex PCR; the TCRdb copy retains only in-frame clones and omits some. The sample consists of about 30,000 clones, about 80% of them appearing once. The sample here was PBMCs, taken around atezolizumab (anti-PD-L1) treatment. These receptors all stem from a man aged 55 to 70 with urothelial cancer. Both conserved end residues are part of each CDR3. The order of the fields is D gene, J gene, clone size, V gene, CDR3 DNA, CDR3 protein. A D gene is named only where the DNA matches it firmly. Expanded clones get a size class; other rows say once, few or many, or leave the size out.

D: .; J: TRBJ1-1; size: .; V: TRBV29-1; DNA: TGCAGCGTTGAAGGTGTTCCAGGAATGAACACTGAAGCTTTCTTT; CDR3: CSVEGVPGMNTEAFF
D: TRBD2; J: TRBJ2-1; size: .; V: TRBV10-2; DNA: TGCGCCAGCAGTGAGGCAACTAGCGGGAGTACTGAGCAGTTCTTC; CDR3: CASSEATSGSTEQFF
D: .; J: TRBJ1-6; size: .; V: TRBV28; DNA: TGTGCCAGTGAGGAAGGATCCTATAATTCACCCCTCCACTTT; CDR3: CASEEGSYNSPLHF
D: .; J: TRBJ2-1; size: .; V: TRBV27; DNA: TGTGCCAGCAGTTCGGCCCAGATAGAGGAATATTCCTACAATGAGCAGTTCTTC; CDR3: CASSSAQIEEYSYNEQFF
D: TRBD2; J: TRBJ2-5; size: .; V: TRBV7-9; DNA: TGTGCCAGCAGCCCCGGGACTAGCGGGAGATGGGAGACCCAGTACTTC; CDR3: CASSPGTSGRWETQYF
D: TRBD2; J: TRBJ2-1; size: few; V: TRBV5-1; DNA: TGCGCCAGCAGCGTGGGACTAGCGGGAGGGCCTAATGAGCAGTTCTTC; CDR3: CASSVGLAGGPNEQFF
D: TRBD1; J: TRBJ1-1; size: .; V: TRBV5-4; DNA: TGTGCCAGCAGCTCTCCGGGACAGGGTGGCACTGAAGCTTTCTTT; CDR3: CASSSPGQGGTEAFF
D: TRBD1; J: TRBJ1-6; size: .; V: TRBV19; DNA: TGTGCCAGTAGTCGCAGGGGGAAAGATTCACCCCTCCACTTT; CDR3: CASSRRGKDSPLHF
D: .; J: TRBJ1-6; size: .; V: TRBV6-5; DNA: TGTGCCAGCAGTTACCTGCAGTTCTCCTATAATTCACCCCTCCACTTT; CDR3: CASSYLQFSYNSPLHF
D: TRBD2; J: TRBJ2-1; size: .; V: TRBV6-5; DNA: TGTGCCAGCAGTAAGCGGGAGGTATACAATGAGCAGTTCTTC; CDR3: CASSKREVYNEQFF
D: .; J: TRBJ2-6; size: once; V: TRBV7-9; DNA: TGTGCCAGCAGCGTCAGGGTACCCTCCCTCTCTGGGGCCAACGTCCTGACTTTC; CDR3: CASSVRVPSLSGANVLTF
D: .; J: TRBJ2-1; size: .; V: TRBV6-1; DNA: TGTGCCAGCAGGCGACTAGTCAATGAGCAGTTCTTC; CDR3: CASRRLVNEQFF
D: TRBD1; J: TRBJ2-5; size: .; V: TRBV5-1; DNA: TGCGCCAGCAGCACGACCGGGACAGGGAAAGAGACCCAGTACTTC; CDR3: CASSTTGTGKETQYF
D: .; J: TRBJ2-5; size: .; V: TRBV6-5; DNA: TGTGCCAGCAGCCCTGGGATACAGGGCCTGAAGACCCAGTACTTC; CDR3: CASSPGIQGLKTQYF
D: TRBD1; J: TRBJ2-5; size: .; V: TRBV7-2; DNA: TGTGCCAGCAGCCCACAAACAGGGGGGCCAGAGACCCAGTACTTC; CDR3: CASSPQTGGPETQYF
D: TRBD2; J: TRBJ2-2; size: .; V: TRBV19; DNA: TGTGCCAGTATTCCGGGGGTGTTAGCGGGAGGGGGCACCGGGGAGCTGTTTTTT; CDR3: CASIPGVLAGGGTGELFF
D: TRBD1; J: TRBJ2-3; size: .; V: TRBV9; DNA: TGTGCCAGCAGCGTCGGGACAGGGGGCGTCGATACGCAGTATTTT; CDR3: CASSVGTGGVDTQYF
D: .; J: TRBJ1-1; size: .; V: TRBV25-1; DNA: TGTGCCAGCAGTGGACTCCTCCAGGGAGGAGCTTTCTTT; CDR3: CASSGLLQGGAFF
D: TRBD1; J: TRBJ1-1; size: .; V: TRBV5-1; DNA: TGCGCCAGCAGCCTATGGGACAGCACGAACACTGAAGCTTTCTTT; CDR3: CASSLWDSTNTEAFF
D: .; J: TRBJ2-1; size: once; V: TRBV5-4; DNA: TGTGCCAGCAGCTTGAGACTAGACAATGAGCAGTTCTTC; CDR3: CASSLRLDNEQFF